These 9 T cell receptor beta chains were sequenced from one sample in a study of identical twins. TCRdb re-analysed the 5' RACE reads in MiXCR, keeping a single row per CDR3 protein. The table has roughly 720,000 distinct CDR3 sequences, 15% to 20% seen once. This same sample was also part of a study on T cells expressing NK-cell markers.

Sequencing used PBMCs. Receptors were obtained from a woman in her late teens or twenties in good health.

The chain combines TRBV20-1 with TRBJ2-1; TRBD2 aligns across 11 bases. The CDR3 is 14 residues long. The J segment lost 10 bases and the V segment lost 4 bases, leaving 9 bases of the junction unmatched. CDR1 DFQATT and CDR2 SNEGSKA come from the germline V gene (reference sequence). The CDR3 loop reads CSATGTSGVEEQFF. CDR3 DNA sequence: TGCAGTGCTACTGGGACTAGCGGAGTGGAAGAGCAGTTCTTC.

This clonotype was found a few times. V and J are TRBV12-3 or TRBV12-4 and TRBJ1-1, with no clear D. The length of the CDR3 is 13 residues. V gave up 2 bases and J gave up 6 bases, with 10 bases separating them. CDR3 in amino acids: CASSLRAGAEAFF. The CDR3 bases are TGTGCCAGCAGTTTACGGGCTGGGGCTGAAGCTTTCTTT.

This clonotype was found a few times. The chain is built from TRBV12-3 or TRBV12-4 and TRBJ1-5; 9 positions match TRBD1. The CDR3 extends over 14 amino acids. V dropped 7 bases and J dropped 7; count of bases not matched to a gene: 8. CDR3 protein: CASTMGQGGQPQHF. As DNA, the CDR3 is TGTGCCAGCACCATGGGACAGGGCGGACAGCCCCAGCATTTT.

The chain employs TRBV6-1 and TRBJ2-7; D perhaps matches TRBD1 (7 bases). This CDR3 spans 15 amino acids. Trimming cost V 6 bases and J 3 bases, with 18 bases left between them. Germline V gives CDR1 MNHNS, CDR2 SASEGT. In nucleotides, the CDR3 is TGTGCCAGCAGCCGGAGGGACAGTTCAAGCTACGAGCAGTACTTC. It encodes CASSRRDSSSYEQYF.

In this sample, this clonotype turned up a few times. The chain carries TRBV12-3 or TRBV12-4 and TRBJ2-2; no definite D call. This CDR3 contains 14 residues. Trimming took off 3 bases at V and 4 bases at J, with 9 bases between the two ends. CDR3 nucleotide sequence: TGTGCCAGCAGTTTTGGCCTAGGCACCGGGGAGCTGTTTTTT. This gives the protein CASSFGLGTGELFF.

This clonotype was seen a handful of times. The chain joins TRBV11-3 to TRBJ1-4, with D possibly being TRBD1 (5 bases). Germline assignment: CDR1 SGHNT and CDR2 YENEEA. The length of the CDR3 is 14 residues. Deletions cut 5 bases from V and 8 bases from J, with 15 bases between. This chain's CDR3 is CASSGAKRGEKLFF. CDR3 bases: TGTGCCAGCAGCGGGGCCAAACGCGGAGAAAAACTGTTTTTT.

The chain combines TRBV5-1 with TRBJ2-1; D is tentatively TRBD1 or TRBD2 (6 bases each). Germline V CDR1 and CDR2: SGHRS, YFSETQ. V dropped 4 bases and J dropped 8 bases, with 16 bases sitting between them. The CDR3 totals 14 residues. As DNA, the CDR3 is TGCGCCAGCAGCCCGACGACAGGCGGGGATGAGCAGTTCTTC. Its translation is CASSPTTGGDEQFF.

This clonotype was found a few times. J is TRBJ2-7 and V is TRBV6-2 or TRBV6-3; D is unresolved. The V gene lost 2 bases and the J gene lost 2 bases, with 7 bases spanning the gap. The V gene's germline CDR1 is MNHEY and CDR2 SVGEGT. The CDR3 sequence is 13 residues long. The CDR3 sequence: CASSYAETYEQYF. Written as DNA, the CDR3 is TGTGCCAGCAGTTACGCAGAAACCTACGAGCAGTACTTC.

The chain has TRBV20-1 and TRBJ1-1; the D gene is possibly TRBD1 (5 bases). Germline V lookup: CDR1 DFQATT, CDR2 SNEGSKA (reference sequence). Between the trimmed V and J ends, which lost 0 bases and 3 bases, there was a span of 11 bases. CDR3 length: 14 amino acids. Here the CDR3 reads CSARDWDQDTEAFF. The CDR3 DNA follows: TGCAGTGCTAGAGATTGGGACCAGGACACTGAAGCTTTCTTT.